The text below deals with one T cell receptor beta chain. Its antigen remains unidentified. The data stem from a study of T cell responses to AZD1222 COVID-19 vaccine. Study-level findings and limits: Two AZD1222 doses significantly raised spike-specific TCR breadth and depth over controls.

Profiled with immunoSEQ multiplex PCR; TCRdb holds only in-frame clones, not every one. The profile shows around 130,000 clones, 90% of them singletons. V gave up 0 bases and J gave up 2 bases, with 1 base separating them. CDR3 length: 13 residues. Germline V gene lookup returns CDR1 WNHNN and CDR2 SYGVQD (reference sequence). The chain recombines TRBV10-1 with TRBJ1-4; no reliable D call. Sequencing was performed on peripheral blood, taken 28 days after the second dose of the MenACWY control vaccine. This TCR came from an adult who received the MenACWY meningococcal vaccine as a control. The CDR3 nucleotides are TGCGCCAGCAGTGAGTCCACTAATGAAAAACTGTTTTTT. This translates into CASSESTNEKLFF.